This T cell receptor beta chain emerged from a study of cytomegalovirus exposure and HLA in healthy donors. This PCR relied on a set of 60 Vbeta primers and 13 Jbeta primers. TCRdb keeps only in-frame clones here, not all; method: immunoSEQ multiplex PCR. The sample has some 110,000 clones; 75% to 85% are singletons. The receptor was derived from a man under 40 in good health and CMV-seronegative. The specimen sequenced was PBMCs.

The CDR3 region is CASSPSDRAPGYTF. The CDR3 DNA sequence: TGTGCCAGTAGCCCCTCCGACAGGGCCCCTGGCTACACCTTC. The chain recombines TRBV19 with TRBJ1-2; 7 nucleotides match TRBD1. Germline V gene sequence: CDR1 LNHDA, CDR2 SQIVND (reference sequence). V lost 6 bases to trimming and J lost 7 bases; unmatched junction nucleotides: 11. The CDR3 runs 14 residues.